This T cell receptor (beta chain) was found in a study of blood T cell repertoires in COVID-19 (TCRdb year 2020). About the full investigation: The collaborator samples originated in the United States, Italy and Spain and spanned the acute and convalescent phases of COVID-19. Samples were obtained from the ongoing ImmuneRACE study (first 160 participants) and from about 1,300 subjects provided by 6 global collaborators. Subjects who had been exposed to COVID-19, were actively infected with it, or had recovered from it provided the deeply sampled blood TCRbeta repertoires that made up the dataset. Where HLA class I and class II types were available, the types were taken from metadata supplied by the sample provider, not from assay-based typing. The repertoires were released in a freely available public database meant as a resource for research on the immune response to SARS-CoV-2. The prospective study material was composed of cDNA or gDNA derived from T cells, B-cell-depleted T cells, or PBMCs. A de-identified subject ID, COVID-19 status, age in years and sex were almost always included in the sample metadata.

TCRbeta CDR3 regions were amplified from genomic DNA using the immunoSEQ Assay, a bias-controlled multiplex PCR. Under the source paper's analysis protocol: Within the assay, amplification of reference gene primers was used to estimate how many nucleated cells each sample contained. To quantify the absolute abundance of each unique TCRbeta CDR3 rearrangement, sequence reads were collapsed and filtered. For each sample, productive Simpson clonality was calculated by taking the square root of Simpson's diversity index across productive rearrangements. Sourced from immuneACCESS, this table was stored by TCRdb with only in-frame sequences that have V and J called. A share of the clones is absent; for the studies checked, an unresolved V gene accounts for under half, and the remainder has no known explanation. V and J calls and clone size come straight from that table; D and trimming were deduced from the DNA. Across this sample there are under 350,000 clones, with roughly nine tenths seen only once. The top ten clones comprise about 2% of the sample.

With regard to this clone: Its antigen specificity is not known. There are no base qualities to consult, and no much larger clone falls within one base.

The research as a whole found: The quantity of clinical and demographic metadata differed by source and by participant and was supplied without curation.

Enrolling through a virtual design, the prospective study's participants ranged in age from roughly 18 to 95 years and lived across roughly 24 United States geographic areas. In the prospective study, cohorts were assigned on the basis of participant-reported clinical history obtained from a screening survey and a study questionnaire. Recovered participants in ImmuneRACE Cohort 3 were defined by two consecutive negative NP/OP PCR tests, clearance by a healthcare professional, or resolution of symptoms. In the prospective study, whole blood, serum and a nasopharyngeal or oropharyngeal swab were collected from each participant by mobile phlebotomists. Participants in the prospective study had the option to provide additional blood draws and questionnaires over an approximately 2-month period. Before DNA extraction, prospective study blood samples were shipped either frozen or at room temperature.

The CDR3 starts with the cysteine, ends with the phenylalanine, and has 13 residues. Kept here is only the CDR3 DNA, which spans 39 bases and is read in frame from base 1. Per the germline V gene, WSHSY is the CDR1 and SAAADI is the CDR2. V sheds 3 bases and J sheds 2 bases, leaving 7 bases between their ends. The rearrangement joined TRBV10-2 to TRBJ1-1; matching of 6 bases hints at TRBD1 as the D gene. Sequenced material: PBMCs or T cells enriched from blood (not recorded which). The sequence came from a woman aged 55-75 years who had recovered from COVID-19. At the DNA level, the sequence is TGCGCCAGCAGTGAACAGGGTAACACTGAAGCTTTCTTT. This encodes CASSEQGNTEAFF.